One and the same sample provided the 6 T cell receptor beta chains below, sequenced in a study of blood T cell repertoires in COVID-19 (TCRdb year 2020). The library came from the immunoSEQ multiplex PCR assay. TCRdb provides this immuneACCESS table in a form limited to in-frame rearrangements. Some clones are lacking; in checked studies, under half of them reflect an unresolved V gene, and why the rest are absent is not known. This sample gives more than 95,000 clones in total; about 80% of them show up just once. 3.5% to 4% of the sample is taken by the ten largest. Sequencing was performed on peripheral blood. The receptors were sampled from a woman aged 45-65 years with acute or convalescent COVID-19.

The rearrangement uses TRBV27 and TRBJ1-1; 7 nucleotides align to TRBD1. J gave up 0 bases and V 5 bases, and 9 bases lay outside the gene matches. Germline CDR1 reads MNHEY; CDR2 reads SMNVEV (reference sequence). This CDR3 has 16 residues. The CDR3 nucleotides are TGTGCCAGCAGTCCTACCGGACAGGCCATGAACACTGAAGCTTTCTTT. Translated: CASSPTGQAMNTEAFF.

The gene calls are TRBV4-1 and TRBJ1-1; D is uncertain. The CDR3 covers 13 residues. Trimming stripped 0 bases from V and 3 bases from J, with 5 bases between. Germline V lookup: CDR1 MGHRA, CDR2 YSYEKL. The CDR3 DNA is TGCGCCAGCAGCCAAGAAACGGACACTGAAGCTTTCTTT. Its protein is CASSQETDTEAFF.

This rearrangement joins TRBV27 to TRBJ2-1; tentatively, D is TRBD2 (5 bases). The CDR3 spans 15 residues. Germline loops: CDR1 MNHEY, CDR2 SMNVEV (reference sequence). V dropped 3 bases and J dropped 7 bases, with 16 bases sitting between them. CDR3 sequence: CASSLGSQLGNEQFF. In DNA, the CDR3 is TGTGCCAGCAGTTTGGGGAGCCAGTTGGGGAATGAGCAGTTCTTC.

The V call is TRBV19, the J call TRBJ1-5; weak D call: TRBD1 (6 bases). CDR3 length equals 14 residues. With 4 bases removed from V and 15 bases from J, the gap between germline ends came to 22 bases. Germline CDR1 LNHDA, CDR2 SQIVND (reference sequence). CDR3 coding DNA: TGTGCCAGTAGTAGACCCCTCTATACAGGGTTCCGGCATTTT. Translated, it gives CASSRPLYTGFRHF.

The chain links TRBV3-1 (or the pseudogene TRBV3-2) to TRBJ2-3, with D hard to call. Germline CDR1 reads LGHDT; CDR2 reads YNNKEL (reference sequence). Trimming shortened V by 0 bases and J by 2 bases, and 9 bases separated the two germline ends. The CDR3 extends over 15 amino acids. The CDR3 nucleotides are TGTGCCAGCAGCCAAGATCTTTTTAACACAGATACGCAGTATTTT. Translating it yields CASSQDLFNTDTQYF.

V gene TRBV23-1 combines with J gene TRBJ1-1; 7 bases map to TRBD1. TRBV23-1 is reported as an ORF; its role is uncertain. This CDR3 spans 17 amino acids. Trimming cost V 2 bases and J 0 bases; bases outside gene matches: 9. CDR3 in DNA: TGCGCCAGCAGTCAACCTTGGGACAGCTACTTGAACACTGAAGCTTTCTTT. Its translation is CASSQPWDSYLNTEAFF.